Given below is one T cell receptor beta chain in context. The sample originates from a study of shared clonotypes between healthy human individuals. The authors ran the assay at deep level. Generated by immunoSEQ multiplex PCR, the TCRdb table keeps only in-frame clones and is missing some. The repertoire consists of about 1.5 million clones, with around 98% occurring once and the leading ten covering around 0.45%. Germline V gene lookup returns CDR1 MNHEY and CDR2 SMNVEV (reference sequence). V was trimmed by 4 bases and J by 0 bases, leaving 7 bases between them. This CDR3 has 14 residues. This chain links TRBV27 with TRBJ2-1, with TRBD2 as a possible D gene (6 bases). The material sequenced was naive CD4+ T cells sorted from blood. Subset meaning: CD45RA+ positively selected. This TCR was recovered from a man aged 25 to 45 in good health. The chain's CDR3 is CASSYGSSYNEQFF. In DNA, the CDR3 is TGTGCCAGCAGTTACGGGAGCTCCTACAATGAGCAGTTCTTC.